The next 28 T cell receptor beta chains were all read from a single sample in a study of T-cell reconstitution after alpha-beta-depleted transplantation in children. Molecular barcoding with unique molecular identifiers was used for the TCRbeta library. Using its own MiXCR run on the PCR reads, TCRdb lists one record per CDR3 protein. The sample shows about 400,000 distinct CDR3 sequences, around 21% of them seen only once. The source was PBMCs from the stem cell graft donor, collected from the stem cell graft. All receptors derive from a human donor who donated a stem cell graft to a child with acute myeloid leukemia.

This clonotype has at least ten counts. The CDR3 region is CASSPGTFYNEQFF. CDR3 sequence (DNA): TGTGCCAGCAGCCCCGGGACATTTTACAATGAGCAGTTCTTC. The chain carries TRBV12-3 or TRBV12-4 and TRBJ2-1; TRBD1 might be the D (6 bases). This CDR3 region has 14 residues. Trimming stripped 6 bases from V and 4 bases from J, with 13 bases between.

This clonotype has only a few counts. The rearrangement links TRBV11-3 to TRBJ2-1; D gene uncertain. V was clipped by 1 base and J by 8 bases, with 9 bases between them. The CDR3 spans 13 residues. Germline lookup yields CDR1 SGHNT and CDR2 YENEEA. The CDR3 DNA reads TGTGCCAGCAGCTTAGGGCCCGTGGATGAGCAGTTCTTC. Residues: CASSLGPVDEQFF.

The chain employs TRBV20-1 and TRBJ2-7; 9 bases are a match to TRBD2. CDR1 and CDR2 from the germline V gene are DFQATT and SNEGSKA (reference sequence). CDR3 length: 15 amino acids. V trimming: 4 bases; J trimming: 4 bases; junction bases outside the gene matches: 11. The DNA of the CDR3 is TGCAGTGCTAAAACGACTAGCGGCAGGTATTACGAGCAGTACTTC. The encoded protein is CSAKTTSGRYYEQYF.

This clonotype was seen a few times. V is TRBV5-6 and J is TRBJ2-3; 7 nucleotides align to TRBD1. Germline trimming cut 3 bases from V and 2 bases from J; bases unmatched to any gene: 6. The germline CDR1 and CDR2 sequences are SGHDT and YYEEEE. CDR3 size: 15 residues. The CDR3: CASSSKQGFTDTQYF. Written as DNA, the CDR3 is TGTGCCAGCAGCTCCAAACAGGGGTTCACAGATACGCAGTATTTT.

The chain links TRBV12-3 or TRBV12-4 to TRBJ1-1; the match to TRBD1 covers 8 bases. This CDR3 region has 14 residues. The trim removed 7 bases at V and 5 bases at J, leaving 9 bases unmatched. The CDR3 DNA reads TGTGCCAGCATCCTAGGACAGGGAGGGACTGAAGCTTTCTTT. It translates to CASILGQGGTEAFF.

The chain uses TRBV7-9 and TRBJ2-1, with D perhaps TRBD1 (6 bases). Trimming removed 4 bases from V and 5 bases from J, with 18 bases in between. CDR1 SEHNR and CDR2 FQNEAQ come from the germline V gene (reference sequence). The CDR3 sequence is 16 residues long. The CDR3 bases are TGTGCCAGCAGCTCTACCTACAGGGACGGCCACAATGAGCAGTTCTTC. Residues: CASSSTYRDGHNEQFF.

This chain joins TRBV7-2 and TRBJ2-3; 9 bases align to TRBD1. The CDR3 loop spans 15 amino acids. The V segment lost 3 bases and the J segment 1 base; nucleotides outside the gene matches: 2. Germline values: CDR1 SGHTA, CDR2 FQGNSA. The CDR3 loop is CASSFRDRGTDTQYF. The DNA of the CDR3 is TGTGCCAGCAGCTTCCGGGACAGGGGCACAGATACGCAGTATTTT.

The chain has TRBV6-1 and TRBJ1-5; D is uncertain. This CDR3 region has 16 residues. The germline CDR1 and CDR2 sequences are MNHNS and SASEGT. The V and J ends lost 6 bases and 0 bases respectively, with 15 bases between them. CDR3 bases: TGTGCCAGCAGCCCTACAGAGGATTATAGCAATCAGCCCCAGCATTTT. Amino acid sequence: CASSPTEDYSNQPQHF.

The chain has TRBV4-3 and TRBJ2-7, with 13 bases lining up with TRBD2. The length of the CDR3 is 18 residues. Germline lookup yields CDR1 LGHNA and CDR2 YSLEER. After removal of 6 bases from V and 5 bases from J, the junction contained 16 bases not matched to a gene. The CDR3 sequence: CASSGNTPTSGRAHEQYF. The CDR3 nucleotides read TGCGCCAGCAGTGGGAATACCCCAACTAGCGGGAGGGCCCACGAGCAGTACTTC.

In DNA form, the CDR3 reads TGTGCCAGCAGCCTCATGGTCGCAGATACGCAGTATTTT. It codes for CASSLMVADTQYF. This chain connects TRBV7-9 to TRBJ2-3; D not resolved. V lost 5 bases to trimming and J lost 4 bases, with 10 bases between them. Germline values: CDR1 SEHNR, CDR2 FQNEAQ (reference sequence). This CDR3 has 13 residues. The whole variable domain, filled in from reference TRBV7-9 and TRBJ2-3, reads DTGVSQNPRHKITKRGQNVTFRCDPISEHNRLYWYRQTLGQGPEFLTYFQNEAQLEKSRLLSDRFSAERPKGSFSTLEIQRTEQGDSAMYLCASSLMVADTQYFGPGTRLTVL.

This clonotype occurred a few times. The J gene is TRBJ2-1, the V gene TRBV10-2, with TRBD2 identical over 8 bases. The V gene's germline CDR1 is WSHSY and CDR2 SAAADI. The CDR3 contains 13 residues. After removal of 7 bases from V and 10 bases from J, the junction contained 9 bases not matched to a gene. The CDR3 protein is CASNWGLVGEQFF. In DNA form, the CDR3 reads TGCGCCAGCAATTGGGGACTAGTCGGGGAGCAGTTCTTC.

This clonotype has a handful of counts. V and J are TRBV11-2 and TRBJ1-1, with a weak D call TRBD1 (6 bases). The CDR3 is 15 amino acids. Germline V CDR1 and CDR2: SGHAT, FQNNGV. Trimming cost V 7 bases and J 8 bases, with 23 bases left between them. CDR3 sequence: CASTPKPGAAPEAFF. CDR3 coding DNA: TGTGCCAGCACCCCGAAACCGGGGGCGGCTCCCGAAGCTTTCTTT.

There are a few counts of this clonotype. This chain connects TRBV7-6 to TRBJ2-5; D is perhaps TRBD1 or TRBD2 (6 bases each). This CDR3 spans 14 amino acids. Germline CDR1 SGHVS, CDR2 FNYEAQ. V was clipped by 7 bases and J by 1 base, with 13 bases between them. The CDR3 loop reads CASTPRGLQETQYF. The CDR3 nucleotides are TGTGCCAGCACCCCCCGGGGGCTCCAAGAGACCCAGTACTTC.

This chain connects TRBV5-1 to TRBJ2-1; 10 bases are shared with TRBD2. This CDR3 region has 17 residues. Per the germline V gene, CDR1 is SGHRS and CDR2 is YFSETQ. After removal of 3 bases from V and 5 bases from J, the junction contained 11 bases not matched to a gene. CDR3 in DNA: TGCGCCAGCAGCTCGACCGGGGTGCTAGCGGGGGACAATGAGCAGTTCTTC. This gives the protein CASSSTGVLAGDNEQFF.

The V call is TRBV20-1, the J call TRBJ2-7; possibly TRBD1 or TRBD2 for D (6 bases each). The CDR3 is 15 amino acids. Trimming shortened V by 6 bases and J by 3 bases, and 21 bases separated the two germline ends. The germline V gene encodes CDR1 DFQATT and CDR2 SNEGSKA (reference sequence). CDR3 residues: CSARTFRGGGYEQYF. DNA of the CDR3: TGCAGTGCCAGAACATTCAGGGGAGGAGGCTACGAGCAGTACTTC.

This clonotype was recorded many times. CDR3 region: CSVEVGSGRALGETQYF. In DNA, the CDR3 is TGCAGCGTTGAAGTTGGTAGCGGGAGGGCCTTGGGTGAGACCCAGTACTTC. The J gene is TRBJ2-5, the V gene TRBV29-1, with TRBD2 identical over 11 bases. CDR3 size: 17 residues. With V trimmed by 1 base and J by 5 bases, 12 bases remained unmatched. Per the germline V gene, CDR1 is SQVTM and CDR2 is ANQGSEA.

The V call is TRBV5-4, the J call TRBJ2-1; perhaps TRBD2 as D (5 bases). Germline V CDR1 and CDR2: SGHNT, YYREEE (reference sequence). This CDR3 has 15 residues. Trimming stripped 1 base from V and 2 bases from J, with 10 bases between. In DNA form, the CDR3 reads TGTGCCAGCAGCTTGCCGACTATAGCCTACAATGAGCAGTTCTTC. It codes for CASSLPTIAYNEQFF.

This clonotype was seen only a few times. The chain is built from TRBV6-6 and TRBJ2-4, with TRBD1 as a possible D gene (6 bases). This CDR3 has 13 residues. Germline lookup yields CDR1 MNHNY and CDR2 SVGAGI (reference sequence). Between the trimmed V and J ends, which lost 2 bases and 6 bases, there was a span of 8 bases. In DNA form, the CDR3 reads TGTGCCAGCAGTTACCGACAGGCAAACATTCAGTACTTC. Its translation: CASSYRQANIQYF.

This clonotype was counted ten times or more. This sequence joins TRBV12-3 or TRBV12-4 and TRBJ1-1; TRBD1 is a possible D gene (5 bases). The CDR3 totals 14 residues. V dropped 7 bases and J dropped 1 base, with 13 bases sitting between them. CDR3 protein: CASIQPDRNTEAFF. The CDR3 DNA reads as TGTGCCAGCATCCAACCCGACAGGAACACTGAAGCTTTCTTT.

V and J are TRBV7-2 and TRBJ2-1, with 12 positions matching TRBD2. CDR1 SGHTA and CDR2 FQGNSA come from the germline V gene. J gave up 0 bases and V 3 bases, and 3 bases lay outside the gene matches. The CDR3 runs to 17 residues. The chain's CDR3 is CASSLTSGGSSYNEQFF. The DNA of the CDR3 is TGTGCCAGCAGCTTGACTAGCGGGGGCAGCTCCTACAATGAGCAGTTCTTC.

J is TRBJ2-7 and V is TRBV5-5, with TRBD2 matching over 8 bases. CDR3 length: 14 residues. V gave up 4 bases and J gave up 0 bases; unmatched junction bases: 3. The germline V gene has CDR1 SGHKS and CDR2 YYEKEE (reference sequence). CDR3 sequence (DNA): TGTGCCAGCAGCCGGGAGGGGACCTCCTACGAGCAGTACTTC. This encodes CASSREGTSYEQYF.

This clonotype has just a few counts. CDR3 region: CSAIVAQGAGETQYF. In DNA form, the CDR3 reads TGCAGTGCTATTGTTGCCCAGGGGGCAGGGGAGACCCAGTACTTC. The chain has TRBV20-1 and TRBJ2-5; 8 nucleotides align to TRBD1. Germline V gene lookup returns CDR1 DFQATT and CDR2 SNEGSKA (reference sequence). J gave up 5 bases and V 4 bases, and 12 bases lay outside the gene matches. The CDR3 totals 15 residues.

This clonotype was detected only a few times. The chain uses TRBV12-3 or TRBV12-4 and TRBJ2-7, with TRBD1 matching over 8 bases. V lost 6 bases and J lost 3; bases outside the gene matches: 13. The CDR3 covers 16 residues. CDR3 sequence reads: CASSPFGQGGLYEQYF. CDR3 bases: TGTGCCAGCAGCCCCTTCGGACAGGGTGGACTCTACGAGCAGTACTTC.

This clonotype appeared a single time. The V and J genes are TRBV7-8 and TRBJ2-7, with unresolved D. Germline V gives CDR1 SGHVS, CDR2 FQNEAQ. Trimming left V 2 bases short and J 5 bases short, with 4 bases between. The CDR3 has 11 residues. The CDR3, as DNA: TGTGCCAGCAGCTTAATGAACGAGCAGTACTTC. Encoded protein: CASSLMNEQYF.

This clonotype came up many times. The chain couples TRBV29-1 to TRBJ2-5; tentatively, D is TRBD1 (5 bases). The germline V and J ends were trimmed by 4 bases and 2 bases, with 8 bases remaining between them. Germline V CDR1 and CDR2: SQVTM, ANQGSEA. The CDR3 has 12 residues. CDR3 region: CSVGGGQETQYF. The CDR3 nucleotides read TGCAGCGTTGGGGGCGGACAAGAGACCCAGTACTTC.

This clonotype was seen more than once but under ten times. The rearrangement joins TRBV5-6 to TRBJ2-7; tentative D call: TRBD2 (6 bases). Germline V gene data show CDR1 as SGHDT and CDR2 as YYEEEE. V was trimmed by 0 bases and J by 4 bases, leaving 11 bases between them. This CDR3 comprises 14 residues. The CDR3 here is CASSLDIAVYEQYF. The CDR3 DNA sequence: TGTGCCAGCAGCTTGGATATAGCGGTTTACGAGCAGTACTTC.

J is TRBJ2-2 and V is TRBV24-1, with D tentatively TRBD2 (5 bases). This CDR3 has 14 residues. The germline CDR1 and CDR2 sequences are KGHDR and SFDVKD. Trimming removed 9 bases from V and 1 base from J, with 11 bases in between. DNA for the CDR3: TGTGCCACCTCGGAACTAGTGAACACCGGGGAGCTGTTTTTT. This encodes CATSELVNTGELFF.

This chain links TRBV5-6 with TRBJ2-3; D gene unclear. Trimming cost V 3 bases and J 2 bases, with 10 bases left between them. This CDR3 is 14 amino acids long. Germline V CDR1 and CDR2: SGHDT, YYEEEE. The CDR3 sequence is CASSWGFNTDTQYF. CDR3 sequence (DNA): TGTGCCAGCAGCTGGGGTTTCAACACAGATACGCAGTATTTT.